Described below is a single T cell receptor (beta chain) sequence and its context. What it recognizes is unknown. Trimming took 6 bases from V and 2 from J; bases not matched to a gene: 4. Germline V gives CDR1 SQVTM, CDR2 ANQGSEA. This CDR3 is built from 14 residues. This sample is drawn from a study of cytomegalovirus exposure and HLA in healthy donors. The PCR made use of 60 Vbeta and 13 Jbeta primers. The table came from immunoSEQ multiplex PCR; TCRdb's copy has only in-frame clones and leaves some out. The top ten clones hold roughly 3.1% of a sample with fewer than 150,000 clones, around 75% of them seen once. Findings and limits, study-wide: Analyses of presence and absence presupposed an approximately uniform sequencing depth across donors. Specificity for CMV antigens was confirmed in vitro for a few of the CMV-associated chains. Diagnosis of cytomegalovirus status made by the classifier reportedly showed high specificity and sensitivity.

This TCR came from a man aged 25 to 40 in good health and CMV-seronegative. J is TRBJ1-3 and V is TRBV29-1; 10 bases match TRBD1. The sequenced sample consisted of PBMCs. This CDR3 reads CSVGTGDTGNTIYF. The CDR3 DNA sequence: TGCAGCGTGGGGACAGGGGATACTGGAAACACCATATATTTT.